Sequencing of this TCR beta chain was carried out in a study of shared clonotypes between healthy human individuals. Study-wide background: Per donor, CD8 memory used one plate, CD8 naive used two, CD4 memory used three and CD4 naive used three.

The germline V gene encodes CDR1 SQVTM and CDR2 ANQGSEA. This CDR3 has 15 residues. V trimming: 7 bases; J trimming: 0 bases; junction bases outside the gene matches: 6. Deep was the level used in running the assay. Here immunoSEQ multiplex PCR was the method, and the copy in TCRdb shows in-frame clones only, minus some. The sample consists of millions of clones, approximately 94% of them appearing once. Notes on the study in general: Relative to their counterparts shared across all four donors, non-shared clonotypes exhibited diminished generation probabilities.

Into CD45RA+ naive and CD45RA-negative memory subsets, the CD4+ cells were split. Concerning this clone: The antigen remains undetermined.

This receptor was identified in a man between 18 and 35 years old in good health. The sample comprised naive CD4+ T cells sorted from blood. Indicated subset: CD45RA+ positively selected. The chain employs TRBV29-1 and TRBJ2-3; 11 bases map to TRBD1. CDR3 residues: CSGRTGGRSTDTQYF. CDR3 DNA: TGCAGCGGCCGGACAGGGGGCCGTAGCACAGATACGCAGTATTTT.